One and the same sample provided the 21 T cell receptor beta chains below, sequenced in a study of early stage breast cancer tumors. TCRdb keeps only in-frame clones here, not all; method: immunoSEQ multiplex PCR. The top ten clones hold 6.5% to 9% of a sample with 9,000 to 9,500 clones, over 60% of them seen once. The sample comprised breast tumor tissue. The receptors stem from a person between 50 and 60 years old with breast cancer.

This chain uses TRBV19 with TRBJ1-2; D is unresolved. The CDR3 length is 14 residues. V was clipped by 3 bases and J by 4 bases, with 12 bases between them. In germline, CDR1 is LNHDA, CDR2 SQIVND (reference sequence). In nucleotides, the CDR3 is TGTGCCAGTAGTATTACTTGGGAGGGCTATGGCTACACCTTC. Translating gives CASSITWEGYGYTF.

V gene TRBV19 combines with J gene TRBJ1-1; D perhaps matches TRBD1 (6 bases). Trimming left V 5 bases short and J 2 bases short, with 15 bases between. Germline lookup yields CDR1 LNHDA and CDR2 SQIVND (reference sequence). The CDR3 consists of 15 residues. This CDR3 is CASSSDGTFNTEAFF. For the CDR3, the DNA is TGTGCCAGTAGTTCCGACGGGACATTTAACACTGAAGCTTTCTTT.

The CDR3 sequence is CASSPDSGVDGYTF. For the CDR3, the DNA is TGTGCCAGCAGCCCTGACTCAGGGGTCGATGGCTACACCTTC. This sequence joins TRBV4-2 and TRBJ1-2; a weak D match, TRBD1 (6 bases). The CDR3 spans 14 residues. The V gene's germline CDR1 is LGHNA and CDR2 YNFKEQ. Trimming stripped 4 bases from V and 6 bases from J, with 15 bases between.

This clone is large. The chain links TRBV27 to TRBJ1-4, with unresolved D. The germline V gene encodes CDR1 MNHEY and CDR2 SMNVEV (reference sequence). The CDR3 runs to 15 residues. Deletions cut 5 bases from V and 1 base from J, with 11 bases between. In DNA, the CDR3 is TGTGCCAGCAGTCCCCGATGGGTAACTAATGAAAAACTGTTTTTT. It encodes CASSPRWVTNEKLFF.

The V call is TRBV7-9, the J call TRBJ1-6, with 8 bases matching TRBD1. CDR3 size: 18 residues. V lost 5 bases to trimming and J lost 4 bases; unmatched junction nucleotides: 13. Per the germline V gene, CDR1 is SEHNR and CDR2 is FQNEAQ (reference sequence). For the CDR3, the DNA is TGTGCCAGCAGCAGGACAGGGCGAGGGCTTCTATATAATTCACCCCTCCACTTT. Translated, it gives CASSRTGRGLLYNSPLHF.

The chain is built from TRBV4-1 and TRBJ1-1; TRBD1 agrees at 7 bases. The CDR3 is 13 residues long. Germline V lookup: CDR1 MGHRA, CDR2 YSYEKL. The trim removed 4 bases at V and 4 bases at J, leaving 3 bases unmatched. The CDR3 sequence: CASSPTGSTEAFF. The CDR3 DNA reads TGCGCCAGCAGCCCGACAGGGAGCACTGAAGCTTTCTTT.

The chain links TRBV7-9 to TRBJ2-1; 8 bases match TRBD2. Trimming at V came to 7 bases and at J to 9 bases, leaving 5 bases not matched to a gene. CDR1 is SEHNR and CDR2 is FQNEAQ in the germline V gene (reference sequence). CDR3 size: 12 residues. CDR3 bases: TGTGCCAGCACCCCGGGGGGGCTTGAGCAGTTCTTC. Translating it yields CASTPGGLEQFF. Full variable domain (missing parts from reference TRBV7-9 and TRBJ2-1): DTGVSQNPRHKITKRGQNVTFRCDPISEHNRLYWYRQTLGQGPEFLTYFQNEAQLEKSRLLSDRFSAERPKGSFSTLEIQRTEQGDSAMYLCASTPGGLEQFFGPGTRLTVL.

This chain uses TRBV13 with TRBJ2-5; 9 bases are shared with TRBD2. Germline values: CDR1 PRHDT, CDR2 FYEKMQ (reference sequence). The length of the CDR3 is 15 residues. The junction had 5 bases not matched to a gene; V was cut back by 3 bases and J by 3 bases. The CDR3 loop reads CASSLAGGPEETQYF. The CDR3 DNA reads as TGTGCCAGCAGCTTGGCGGGGGGGCCAGAAGAGACCCAGTACTTC.

This clone is deemed medium-sized. The V gene is TRBV4-2, the J gene TRBJ2-1, with 12 positions matching TRBD2. V shed 0 bases and J 10 bases; nucleotides not matched to a gene: 10. CDR1 LGHNA and CDR2 YNFKEQ come from the germline V gene. The CDR3 is 17 amino acids. The CDR3 reads CASSQDRSLAGGREQFF. The CDR3 coding sequence is TGTGCCAGCAGCCAAGATAGATCCCTAGCGGGGGGGCGAGAGCAGTTCTTC.

V is TRBV5-6 and J is TRBJ2-5; TRBD1 agrees at 7 bases. This CDR3 region has 15 residues. Germline CDR1 reads SGHDT; CDR2 reads YYEEEE. The V gene end was trimmed by 2 bases and the J gene end by 1 base; junction bases not matched to a gene: 5. Written as DNA, the CDR3 is TGTGCCAGCAGCTTTCCGGGACAGACCCAAGAGACCCAGTACTTC. Protein sequence: CASSFPGQTQETQYF. The full variable domain, completed using reference TRBV5-6 and TRBJ2-5, is DAGVTQSPTHLIKTRGQQVTLRCSPKSGHDTVSWYQQALGQGPQFIFQYYEEEERQRGNFPDRFSGHQFPNYSSELNVNALLLGDSALYLCASSFPGQTQETQYFGPGTRLLVL.

This clone was counted between two and nine times. The chain has TRBV6-6 and TRBJ1-1; no firm D call. Trimming cost V 5 bases and J 4 bases, with 8 bases left between them. CDR1 is MNHNY, CDR2 SVGAGI, per germline (reference sequence). The CDR3 spans 12 residues. The CDR3 bases are TGTGCCAGCAGTCCTACACGCACTGAAGCTTTCTTT. Residues: CASSPTRTEAFF.

The chain is built from TRBV28 and TRBJ2-4, with TRBD2 matching 10 bases. The CDR3 consists of 15 residues. The germline CDR1 and CDR2 sequences are MDHEN and SYDVKM. The ends lost 5 bases at V and 9 bases at J; junction bases unmatched: 10. The CDR3 DNA reads as TGTGCCAGCAGTCGCCAAGCGGGGGGGCTCGCCATTCAGTACTTC. Encoded protein: CASSRQAGGLAIQYF.

This chain joins TRBV19 and TRBJ1-6; D is uncertain. Germline lookup yields CDR1 LNHDA and CDR2 SQIVND (reference sequence). The CDR3 runs 13 residues. With 0 bases removed from V and 9 bases from J, the gap between germline ends came to 6 bases. The CDR3 spells CASSIETSSPLHF. The CDR3 region has the DNA TGTGCCAGTAGTATAGAGACCTCTTCACCCCTCCACTTT.

This rearrangement joins TRBV19 to TRBJ1-2; D is unresolved. The V gene's germline CDR1 is LNHDA and CDR2 SQIVND (reference sequence). The CDR3 covers 15 residues. The V gene lost 6 bases and the J gene lost 0 bases, with 14 bases spanning the gap. The CDR3 sequence: CASRYSQTTNYGYTF. CDR3 in DNA: TGTGCCAGTAGGTACAGCCAGACTACTAACTATGGCTACACCTTC. Complete variable domain (other parts from reference TRBV19 and TRBJ1-2): DGGITQSPKYLFRKEGQNVTLSCEQNLNHDAMYWYRQDPGQGLRLIYYSQIVNDFQKGDIAEGYSVSREKKESFPLTVTSAQKNPTAFYLCASRYSQTTNYGYTFGSGTRLTVV.

The V call is TRBV6-1, the J call TRBJ2-4; D may be TRBD1 (6 bases). This CDR3 has 13 residues. The germline V gene has CDR1 MNHNS and CDR2 SASEGT. The CDR3 region is CATDRQGSNIQYF. The CDR3 DNA is TGTGCTACCGATCGGCAGGGGTCGAACATTCAGTACTTC.

The chain uses TRBV11-2 and TRBJ2-1, with D tentatively TRBD2 (5 bases). V was cut by 5 bases and J by 7 bases, with 6 bases left in between. The CDR3 is made up of 11 amino acids. Germline V lookup: CDR1 SGHAT, CDR2 FQNNGV. CDR3 nucleotides: TGTGCCAGCAGCCTAGCTAATGAGCAGTTCTTC. Translating it yields CASSLANEQFF.

This chain uses TRBV7-9 with TRBJ2-7; the match to TRBD2 covers 11 bases. In germline, CDR1 is SEHNR, CDR2 FQNEAQ (reference sequence). V lost 5 bases, J lost 3 bases, and 6 bases stayed unmatched. The CDR3 is 15 residues long. CDR3 sequence (DNA): TGTGCCAGCAGCCGTGGGACTAGCGGACTCTACGAGCAGTACTTC. Protein sequence: CASSRGTSGLYEQYF.

This clone was observed once. V gene TRBV7-6 combines with J gene TRBJ2-5; D unresolved. The germline CDR1 and CDR2 sequences are SGHVS and FNYEAQ. Between the trimmed V and J ends, which lost 1 base and 5 bases, there was a span of 11 bases. The CDR3 totals 14 residues. CDR3 bases: TGTGCCAGCAGCTTAGTTGGATTGGAGGAGACCCAGTACTTC. This codes for CASSLVGLEETQYF.

The chain uses TRBV2 and TRBJ2-6; D gene ambiguous. The CDR3 runs 15 residues. Trimming left V 6 bases short and J 4 bases short, with 13 bases between. Germline assignment: CDR1 SNHLY and CDR2 FYNNEI. CDR3 DNA: TGTGCCAGCAGGAGGTCAGGAACCGGGGCCAACGTCCTGACTTTC. Its translation is CASRRSGTGANVLTF.

This chain links TRBV5-4 with TRBJ1-5; D unresolved. CDR3 length: 15 residues. Looked up from germline, CDR1 is SGHNT and CDR2 is YYREEE (reference sequence). The ends were cut back, 6 bases at V and 4 bases at J, with 17 bases in the middle. CDR3 amino acids: CASTPNPRHNQPQHF. As DNA, the CDR3 is TGTGCCAGCACCCCAAATCCCCGCCATAATCAGCCCCAGCATTTT.

The V call is TRBV6-1, the J call TRBJ1-5; D remains ambiguous. This CDR3 has 17 amino acids. With 2 bases removed from V and 0 bases from J, the gap between germline ends came to 14 bases. The germline V gene encodes CDR1 MNHNS and CDR2 SASEGT. Written as DNA, the CDR3 is TGTGCCAGCAGTGAAATTACGAGTCTCTATAGCAATCAGCCCCAGCATTTT. Protein sequence: CASSEITSLYSNQPQHF.